This TCR beta chain was retrieved from a study of T cells in women clearing cervical HPV infection. Study in general: Case blood was drawn when the lesion was first found; control blood after infection became undetectable. Cases' blood sampling followed lesion detection by median about 150 days (90 to 200).

About this clone itself: Read sequence stops 3 residues before the CDR3 end, and the germline J gene provides the missing end.

This table comes from immunoSEQ multiplex PCR, and its TCRdb copy is limited to in-frame clones, with some not included. This sample's table has around 31,000 clones. The CDR3 loop spans 14 amino acids. Germline V gene sequence: CDR1 LNHDA, CDR2 SQIVND (reference sequence). The sample consisted of blood buffy coat. The chain recombines TRBV19 with TRBJ1-2, with D maybe TRBD1 (5 bases). The origin of this receptor is a woman aged 18 to 75 with a cervical HPV16 infection that either progressed to CIN3+ or cleared (not recorded which). The covered CDR3 bases are TGTGCCAGTAGTACCCCAGGGCCCTGGGAAGGC. Its protein is CASSTPGPWEG. The whole CDR3 sequence reads CASSTPGPWEGYTF.